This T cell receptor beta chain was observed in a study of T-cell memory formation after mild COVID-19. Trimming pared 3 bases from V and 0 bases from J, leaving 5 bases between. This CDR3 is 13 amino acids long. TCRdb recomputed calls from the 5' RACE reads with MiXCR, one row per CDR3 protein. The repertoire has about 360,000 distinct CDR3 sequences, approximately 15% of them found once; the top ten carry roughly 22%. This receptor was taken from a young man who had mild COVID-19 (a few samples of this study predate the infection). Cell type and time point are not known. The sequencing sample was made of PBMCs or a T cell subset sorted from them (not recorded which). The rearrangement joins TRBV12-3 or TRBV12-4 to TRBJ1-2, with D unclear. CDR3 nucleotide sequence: TGTGCCAGCAGTTTGCTGTCTAACTATGGCTACACCTTC. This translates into CASSLLSNYGYTF.